This TCR beta chain was found in a study of Ad26.COV2.S vaccination and SARS-CoV-2 variants. As regards this clone: The target antigen is unknown.

Study results and limitations: While placebo recipients had lower spike-specific TCR breadth, vaccine recipients had more.

The table came from immunoSEQ multiplex PCR; TCRdb's copy has only in-frame clones and leaves some out. The sample includes roughly 100,000 clones, around 82% of them seen just once. CDR1 and CDR2 (germline): SGHNT, YYREEE (reference sequence). V was cut by 4 bases and J by 2 bases, with 14 bases left in between. This CDR3 comprises 15 residues. The sequence came from a human donor who had recovered from COVID-19. The J gene is TRBJ2-3, the V gene TRBV5-4; D is undetermined. Sequencing used peripheral blood, obtained after recovery from COVID-19. CDR3 nucleotides: TGTGCCAGCAGCGGAGACCTAGTTTTCACAGATACGCAGTATTTT. Its translation: CASSGDLVFTDTQYF.